The 6 T cell receptor beta chains presented below share a single source sample, sequenced in a study of T cell clonality in common variable immunodeficiency. Libraries were prepared by immunoSEQ multiplex PCR; TCRdb keeps only in-frame clonotypes and omits some of them. This sample has around 50,000 clones, each found more than once. Sequencing was performed on peripheral blood mononuclear cells. These receptors originate from a person aged 18-70 years in good health.

This clone was detected only a few times. The observed sequence ends 3 residues before the CDR3 terminus, with the missing tail filled in from the germline J gene. The rearrangement links TRBV11-2 to TRBJ2-7; D call uncertain. This CDR3 has 13 residues. CDR1 SGHAT and CDR2 FQNNGV come from the germline V gene. The V end lost 5 bases, the J end lost 2 bases, and 10 bases lay between the germline ends. The part of the CDR3 DNA that was read is TGTGCCAGCAGCCTCGCGAACCCCTACGAG. Its translation: CASSLANPYE. The whole CDR3 protein reads CASSLANPYEQYF.

This clone was counted many times. The observed sequence ends 3 residues before the CDR3 terminus, with the missing tail filled in from the germline J gene. The genes are TRBV4-1 and TRBJ2-7; possible D gene TRBD2, 5 bases. CDR3 length: 13 residues. V lost 5 bases and J 3 bases, leaving 11 bases between the germline ends. Germline assignment: CDR1 MGHRA and CDR2 YSYEKL. CDR3 DNA (partial): TGCGCCAGCAGCTCCCGGACTCACTACGAG. Its translation is CASSSRTHYE. The full CDR3 is CASSSRTHYEQYF.

This clone was seen repeatedly, ten times or more. The read halts 3 residues ahead of the CDR3 end, with the missing end drawn from the germline J gene. This chain joins TRBV2 and TRBJ2-7; D gene uncertain. The CDR3 has 14 amino acids. Trimming pared 3 bases from V and 2 bases from J, leaving 11 bases between. The germline V gene encodes CDR1 SNHLY and CDR2 FYNNEI. The sequenced part of the CDR3 DNA is TGTGCCAGCAGTGATGGGCCGGTGGCCTACGAG. Translation: CASSDGPVAYE. The complete CDR3 reads CASSDGPVAYEQYF.

This clone was counted only a few times. The CDR3 goes on 3 residues after the read ends, and that part is filled in from the germline J gene. The chain joins TRBV7-2 to TRBJ1-1, with TRBD1 matching 8 bases. CDR1 is SGHTA and CDR2 is FQGNSA in the germline V gene. With 5 bases clipped from V and 3 bases from J, the junction kept 5 bases outside the gene matches. The CDR3 loop spans 14 amino acids. The CDR3 bases that were read are TGTGCCAGCAGCCTACAGGGGGGGGACACTGAA. As protein: CASSLQGGDTE. The full CDR3 protein is CASSLQGGDTEAFF.

This clone was found a few times. The sequenced part of the CDR3 DNA is TGTGCCAGCAACCATTTGACCGCAACTAATGAAAAG. Its protein is CASNHLTATNEK. The entire CDR3 sequence reads CASNHLTATNEKLFF. The gene calls are TRBV6-9 and TRBJ2-2; D ambiguous. With the read ending 3 residues before the CDR3 end, the germline J gene is used to fill in that end. The CDR3 has 15 residues. Germline CDR1 is MNHGY and CDR2 is SVAAGI.

This clone was counted ten times or more. The read ends 3 residues shy of where the CDR3 ends; the end is completed using the germline J gene. The V and J genes are TRBV19 and TRBJ1-1, with 10 bases that match TRBD1. Germline CDR1 reads LNHDA; CDR2 reads SQIVND (reference sequence). The CDR3 consists of 14 residues. The CDR3 here is CASSIGTGAGEAFF. The sequenced part of the CDR3 DNA is TGTGCCAGTAGTATTGGGACAGGGGCCGGAGAA.